This TCR beta chain derives from a study of T cells in Graves' hyperthyroidism and ophthalmopathy. Across the study: Peripheral blood was obtained at initial diagnosis, preceding any treatment.

Stable disease denoted Graves' hyperthyroidism without ophthalmopathy progression within 18 months. Diagnosing involved the use of clinical symptoms, serum thyroxine and TRAb, thyroid ultrasound and orbital computed tomography. Isolation of PBMCs was performed on roughly 9 ml fresh peripheral blood. Researchers amplified the TCR beta CDR3 regions from RNA transcripts. A set of HTBI primers served as the primers for a first-round RT-PCR of the TCR CDR3. TCRdb used MiXCR to reprocess the multiplex PCR reads, holding one entry per CDR3 protein. The sample yields around 440,000 distinct CDR3 sequences, around 16% seen once. Germline V CDR1 and CDR2: MNHNS, SASEGT. The CDR3 loop spans 13 amino acids. Trimming removed 6 bases at V and 5 bases at J, with 13 bases between.

V is TRBV6-1 and J is TRBJ1-2; the D gene is possibly TRBD1 (6 bases). The receptor comes from a woman in her late teens or twenties with Graves' hyperthyroidism. Sequenced material: blood. CDR3 DNA: TGTGCCAGCAGACCACCTACAGGGTATGGCTACACCTTC. It is translated as CASRPPTGYGYTF.